The 27 T cell receptor beta chains presented below share a single source sample, sequenced in a study of CD8 T cells in Susac syndrome. With random hexamers, reverse transcription was performed on about 0.45 to 1 ug of RNA. TCRdb re-called the immunoSEQ multiplex PCR reads through MiXCR, storing one row per CDR3 protein. The data contain 150,000 or so distinct CDR3 sequences, just under 97% of them singletons. Sequencing was done on a sample of CD8+ T cells from PBMCs. Receptors originate from a human donor with multiple sclerosis.

The chain links TRBV7-9 to TRBJ2-1, with D tentatively TRBD1 or TRBD2 (5 bases each). The germline V gene encodes CDR1 SEHNR and CDR2 FQNEAQ (reference sequence). The length of the CDR3 is 14 residues. The germline V and J ends were trimmed by 4 bases and 8 bases, with 15 bases remaining between them. The CDR3 region has the DNA TGTGCCAGCAGCTACGGGACCCCATCTGATGAGCAGTTCTTC. Translation gives CASSYGTPSDEQFF.

V is TRBV30 and J is TRBJ1-1, with D perhaps matching TRBD1 (6 bases). Per germline, CDR1 GTSNPN and CDR2 SVGIG (reference sequence). Trimming took 4 bases from V and 5 from J, leaving 14 bases between them. This CDR3 is 13 amino acids long. CDR3 in DNA: TGTGCCTGGACGGTCGGGGGGGCAACTGAAGCTTTCTTT. This translates into CAWTVGGATEAFF.

In this sample, this clonotype turned up a few times. J is TRBJ2-3 and V is TRBV6-2 or TRBV6-3; 9 positions match TRBD1. The CDR3 has 15 residues. With V trimmed by 0 bases and J by 4 bases, 2 bases remained unmatched. From germline, CDR1 is MNHEY and CDR2 SVGEGT. The CDR3 DNA reads as TGTGCCAGCAGTTACTCTACAGGGGGCGCAGATACGCAGTATTTT. Its translation: CASSYSTGGADTQYF.

The rearrangement uses TRBV5-1 and TRBJ2-5, with 7 positions matching TRBD1. V shed 3 bases and J 5 bases; nucleotides not matched to a gene: 10. The length of the CDR3 is 15 residues. Germline-derived CDR1 and CDR2 are SGHRS and YFSETQ. CDR3 bases: TGCGCCAGCAGCTATCCAGACAGGGCCGAGGAGACCCAGTACTTC. The encoded protein is CASSYPDRAEETQYF.

V is TRBV7-9 and J is TRBJ1-1, with 9 bases aligning to TRBD1. Unmatched junction bases numbered 11, after V lost 2 bases and J lost 7 bases. Looked up from germline, CDR1 is SEHNR and CDR2 is FQNEAQ (reference sequence). This CDR3 region has 16 residues. The CDR3 region has the DNA TGTGCCAGCAGCTTACAGTATACGGGACAGGGCAATGAAGCTTTCTTT. It is translated as CASSLQYTGQGNEAFF.

The chain employs TRBV4-1 and TRBJ2-3; unclear D gene. Germline V CDR1 and CDR2: MGHRA, YSYEKL. V gave up 3 bases and J gave up 9 bases, with 16 bases separating them. CDR3 length equals 14 residues. Written as DNA, the CDR3 is TGCGCCAGCAGCCAGCCAAAGAATGCGGTAACGCAGTATTTT. This gives the protein CASSQPKNAVTQYF.

This rearrangement joins TRBV4-1 to TRBJ1-2; 7 positions match TRBD1. The V gene's germline CDR1 is MGHRA and CDR2 YSYEKL. This CDR3 is 14 amino acids long. V shed 6 bases, J shed 3 bases, and the junction held 7 bases outside the gene matches. The CDR3: CASSQKGTDYGYTF. The CDR3 nucleotides read TGCGCCAGCAGTCAGAAGGGGACAGACTATGGCTACACCTTC.

The genes are TRBV7-3 and TRBJ2-1; TRBD2 matches 11 bases. Germline CDR1 is SGHTA and CDR2 is FQGTGA. Unmatched junction bases numbered 8, after V lost 5 bases and J lost 8 bases. CDR3 length: 15 amino acids. CDR3 amino acids: CASSQGTSGGDEQFF. The CDR3 coding sequence is TGTGCCAGCAGCCAAGGAACTAGCGGGGGAGATGAGCAGTTCTTC.

The rearrangement links TRBV6-1 to TRBJ1-1, with a tentative D call TRBD1 (5 bases). Germline V gives CDR1 MNHNS, CDR2 SASEGT. The CDR3 spans 18 residues. V shed 6 bases and J shed 4 bases, with 27 bases lying between them. The chain's CDR3 is CASSSQFWDYATFTEAFF. The CDR3 region has the DNA TGTGCCAGCAGCTCCCAATTTTGGGACTACGCGACCTTCACTGAAGCTTTCTTT.

V is TRBV14 and J is TRBJ2-7; D is undetermined. This CDR3 has 13 amino acids. The germline V and J ends were trimmed by 1 base and 6 bases, with 10 bases remaining between them. Germline lookup yields CDR1 SGHDN and CDR2 FVKESK. The DNA for the CDR3 is TGTGCCAGCAGCCAAGGGAAATGGGGCGAGCAGTACGTC. It translates to CASSQGKWGEQYV.

This sequence joins TRBV12-3 or TRBV12-4 and TRBJ2-1; TRBD2 might be the D (6 bases). The CDR3 is 12 amino acids. Trimming cost V 5 bases and J 9 bases, with 11 bases left between them. The chain's CDR3 is CASSGGLIEQFF. As DNA, the CDR3 is TGTGCCAGCAGTGGGGGACTCATTGAGCAGTTCTTC.

The chain carries TRBV29-1 and TRBJ1-1; 8 bases fit TRBD1. CDR1 SQVTM and CDR2 ANQGSEA come from the germline V gene. This CDR3 comprises 10 residues. V dropped 5 bases and J dropped 8; count of bases not matched to a gene: 1. The CDR3 reads CSVWTGEAFF. CDR3 DNA: TGCAGCGTTTGGACAGGGGAAGCTTTCTTT.

The chain couples TRBV3-1 to TRBJ2-1; D gene ambiguous. Germline V CDR1 and CDR2: LGHDT, YNNKEL (reference sequence). Trimming shortened V by 2 bases and J by 0 bases, and 11 bases separated the two germline ends. The CDR3 is 16 residues long. CDR3 DNA sequence: TGTGCCAGCAGCCAATCGGTGGGGTACTCCTACAATGAGCAGTTCTTC. This encodes CASSQSVGYSYNEQFF.

V gene TRBV9 combines with J gene TRBJ2-5; tentatively, D is TRBD1 (6 bases). There are 15 residues in the CDR3. Germline CDR1 is SGDLS and CDR2 is YYNGEE. Trimming shortened V by 3 bases and J by 7 bases, and 19 bases separated the two germline ends. The CDR3 sequence is CASSDGTALGGTQYF. DNA for the CDR3: TGTGCCAGCAGCGACGGGACCGCCTTAGGGGGGACCCAGTACTTC.

This clonotype was counted once. The rearrangement links TRBV12-5 to TRBJ1-1; D is ambiguous. The V gene's germline CDR1 is LGHNT and CDR2 FRNRAP. Trimming pared 0 bases from V and 2 bases from J, leaving 10 bases between. This CDR3 comprises 15 residues. The CDR3 DNA is TGTGCTAGTGGTTTGGTACTGAGTTTCAACACTGAAGCTTTCTTT. Encoded protein: CASGLVLSFNTEAFF.

V gene TRBV3-1 combines with J gene TRBJ2-5, with D unclear. CDR1 and CDR2 from the germline V gene are LGHDT and YNNKEL (reference sequence). The CDR3 has 13 amino acids. Trimming took off 6 bases at V and 1 base at J, with 9 bases between the two ends. Here the CDR3 DNA reads TGTGCCAGCAGAGTCACGGGCCAAGAGACCCAGTACTTC. This codes for CASRVTGQETQYF.

This clonotype occurred once. The gene calls are TRBV7-9 and TRBJ1-2; D is unclear. CDR1 is SEHNR and CDR2 is FQNEAQ in the germline V gene (reference sequence). V was clipped by 3 bases and J by 4 bases, with 12 bases between them. The length of the CDR3 is 14 residues. The CDR3 nucleotides are TGTGCCAGCAGCTTTTTACCAGAGACCTATGGCTACACCTTC. Translated, it gives CASSFLPETYGYTF.

The genes are TRBV23-1 and TRBJ2-3, with a weak D call TRBD2 (6 bases). TRBV23-1 is assigned to the ORF class and has an uncertain function. The CDR3 runs 18 residues. The V end was cut by 4 bases, the J end by 1 base, with 21 bases between. CDR3 bases: TGCGCCAGCAGTCCACGCATTGGGGACTCCCGAGGCACAGATACGCAGTATTTT. This translates into CASSPRIGDSRGTDTQYF.

This rearrangement joins TRBV6-5 to TRBJ2-2; 8 nucleotides align to TRBD1. Germline CDR1 is MNHEY and CDR2 is SVGAGI. V trimming: 4 bases; J trimming: 5 bases; junction bases outside the gene matches: 6. The CDR3 spans 15 residues. The CDR3 protein is CASSFWTGTTGELFF. The CDR3 DNA sequence: TGTGCCAGCAGTTTTTGGACAGGGACAACCGGGGAGCTGTTTTTT.

The gene calls are TRBV29-1 and TRBJ1-1; 7 bases agree with TRBD1. The ends lost 8 bases at V and 1 base at J; junction bases unmatched: 4. Germline V lookup: CDR1 SQVTM, CDR2 ANQGSEA. The CDR3 length is 12 residues. The CDR3: CSFRQGNTEAFF. CDR3 DNA sequence: TGCAGCTTCCGACAGGGGAACACTGAAGCTTTCTTT. The variable domain in full, completed from reference TRBV29-1 and TRBJ1-1, reads SAVISQKPSRDICQRGTSLTIQCQVDSQVTMMFWYRQQPGQSLTLIATANQGSEATYESGFVIDKFPISRPNLTFSTLTVSNMSPEDSSIYLCSFRQGNTEAFFGQGTRLTVV.

This clonotype was seen a single time. The V call is TRBV5-1, the J call TRBJ1-2; 7 bases map to TRBD1. This CDR3 region has 15 residues. With 4 bases clipped from V and 2 bases from J, the junction kept 8 bases outside the gene matches. Germline lookup yields CDR1 SGHRS and CDR2 YFSETQ. In nucleotides, the CDR3 is TGCGCCAGCAGCCCGGAACAGGGGATCAACTATGGCTACACCTTC. Protein sequence: CASSPEQGINYGYTF.

This chain links TRBV9 with TRBJ2-3, with D perhaps given as TRBD1 or TRBD2 (5 bases each). The V gene lost 3 bases and the J gene lost 7 bases, with 21 bases spanning the gap. The CDR3 spans 16 residues. Germline V CDR1 and CDR2: SGDLS, YYNGEE. Here the CDR3 reads CASSDRPGPELYTQYF. The CDR3 DNA follows: TGTGCCAGCAGCGACCGTCCGGGACCGGAGCTTTATACGCAGTATTTT.

The V call is TRBV20-1, the J call TRBJ2-7; a possible D gene is TRBD1 (6 bases). The CDR3 is 14 amino acids. Trimming shortened V by 4 bases and J by 1 base, and 14 bases separated the two germline ends. CDR1 is DFQATT and CDR2 is SNEGSKA in the germline V gene (reference sequence). The CDR3 reads CSAKSRDISYEQYF. CDR3 DNA: TGCAGTGCTAAAAGCCGGGACATTTCCTACGAGCAGTACTTC.

This clonotype was recorded only once. The genes are TRBV4-2 and TRBJ2-4; 14 bases are shared with TRBD2. The CDR3 contains 18 residues. V gave up 3 bases and J gave up 7 bases; unmatched junction bases: 11. CDR1 and CDR2 (germline): LGHNA, YNFKEQ. The CDR3: CASSQEGTSGGVLNIQYF. CDR3 nucleotide sequence: TGTGCCAGCAGCCAGGAGGGGACTAGCGGGGGAGTATTGAACATTCAGTACTTC.

The V and J genes are TRBV5-1 and TRBJ2-1; possibly TRBD1 or TRBD2 for D (5 bases each). This CDR3 comprises 13 residues. Trimming shortened V by 7 bases and J by 5 bases, and 13 bases separated the two germline ends. Germline V gene lookup returns CDR1 SGHRS and CDR2 YFSETQ. This CDR3 reads CASGTGLDNEQFF. The CDR3 nucleotides are TGCGCCAGCGGGACGGGGCTCGACAATGAGCAGTTCTTC.

The genes are TRBV11-1 and TRBJ1-1, with 12 bases lining up with TRBD1. The CDR3 has 15 residues. The V and J ends lost 5 bases and 4 bases, in that order; junction bases with no gene match: 5. Looked up from germline, CDR1 is SGHAT and CDR2 is FQDESV (reference sequence). The CDR3 loop is CASSQPGQGATEAFF. CDR3 nucleotide sequence: TGTGCCAGCAGCCAGCCGGGACAGGGGGCCACTGAAGCTTTCTTT.

The V gene is TRBV27, the J gene TRBJ1-5; D call uncertain. Trimming left V 3 bases short and J 0 bases short, with 15 bases between. This CDR3 has 17 residues. CDR1 is MNHEY and CDR2 is SMNVEV in the germline V gene (reference sequence). The CDR3 sequence is CASSLSPDIYSNQPQHF. CDR3 coding DNA: TGTGCCAGCAGTTTGTCCCCAGACATTTATAGCAATCAGCCCCAGCATTTT.